A single sample gave rise to the 5 T cell receptor beta chains below, sequenced in a study of shared clonotypes between healthy human individuals. Assay: immunoSEQ multiplex PCR; the TCRdb copy retains only in-frame clones and omits some. The profile shows millions of clones, just over 90% of them singletons. The sequencing sample was made of naive CD4+ T cells sorted from blood. Subset noted: CD45RA+ positively selected. Receptors were obtained from a man aged 18 to 29 in good health.

This chain links TRBV19 with TRBJ1-4, with TRBD1 as a possible D gene (5 bases). CDR1 is LNHDA and CDR2 is SQIVND in the germline V gene (reference sequence). V was pared by 4 bases and J by 10 bases, with 19 bases between. This CDR3 has 15 residues. CDR3 nucleotide sequence: TGTGCCAGTAGTACCACCGGGACCTGGAAACCAAAACTGTTTTTT. Translated, it gives CASSTTGTWKPKLFF. The whole variable domain, remainder taken from reference TRBV19 and TRBJ1-4, is DGGITQSPKYLFRKEGQNVTLSCEQNLNHDAMYWYRQDPGQGLRLIYYSQIVNDFQKGDIAEGYSVSREKKESFPLTVTSAQKNPTAFYLCASSTTGTWKPKLFFGSGTQLSVL.

This chain joins TRBV11-2 and TRBJ2-3, with 9 bases lining up with TRBD2. The CDR3 spans 16 residues. Germline CDR1 and CDR2: SGHAT and FQNNGV. The trim removed 5 bases at V and 0 bases at J, leaving 6 bases unmatched. The CDR3 DNA follows: TGTGCCAGCAGCCCCCGACTAGCGGCTAGCACAGATACGCAGTATTTT. As protein: CASSPRLAASTDTQYF.

The chain has TRBV30 and TRBJ1-4; D is ambiguous. This CDR3 spans 15 amino acids. With 2 bases removed from V and 5 bases from J, the gap between germline ends came to 15 bases. Per the germline V gene, CDR1 is GTSNPN and CDR2 is SVGIG (reference sequence). Here the CDR3 reads CAWSPPYWENEKLFF. CDR3 bases: TGTGCCTGGAGTCCCCCTTACTGGGAAAATGAAAAACTGTTTTTT.

V usage is TRBV11-2 and J usage is TRBJ2-5; 13 nucleotides match TRBD2. This CDR3 is 19 amino acids long. Germline assignment: CDR1 SGHAT and CDR2 FQNNGV. Unmatched junction bases numbered 11, after V lost 4 bases and J lost 0 bases. CDR3 sequence (DNA): TGTGCCAGCAGCTCAGGACTAGCGGGGGCGAGCTCCTACCAAGAGACCCAGTACTTC. The encoded protein is CASSSGLAGASSYQETQYF.

This clone was seen a handful of times. Distinct nucleotide sequences in the sample also encode this CDR3. The chain uses TRBV7-2 and TRBJ2-7; no reliable D call. Germline CDR1 is SGHTA and CDR2 is FQGNSA. This CDR3 spans 11 amino acids. Trimming cost V 4 bases and J 2 bases, with 3 bases left between them. DNA of the CDR3: TGTGCCAGCAGCTCAGCCTACGAGCAGTACTTC. The encoded protein is CASSSAYEQYF. Combining the CDR3 with reference TRBV7-2 and TRBJ2-7 gives the whole variable domain GAGVSQSPSNKVTEKGKDVELRCDPISGHTALYWYRQSLGQGLEFLIYFQGNSAPDKSGLPSDRFSAERTGGSVSTLTIQRTQQEDSAVYLCASSSAYEQYFGPGTRLTVT.